Sequencing of this T cell receptor (beta chain) was carried out in a study of cytomegalovirus exposure and HLA in healthy donors. V lost 7 bases and J lost 4; bases outside the gene matches: 8. CDR3 length: 14 amino acids. Germline V lookup: CDR1 MNHEY, CDR2 SVGAGI. The PCR used 60 Vbeta and 13 Jbeta primers. Sequencing used immunoSEQ multiplex PCR; TCRdb keeps in-frame clones, though not all of them. The table has approximately 290,000 clones, 75% to 90% seen once. The TCR comes from a girl aged 2 to 10 in good health and CMV-seronegative. Sequenced sample: PBMCs. The chain couples TRBV6-5 to TRBJ2-7, with 9 bases fitting TRBD1. The CDR3 is CASMGQGNGYEQYF. The CDR3 bases are TGTGCCAGCATGGGACAGGGAAATGGGTACGAGCAGTACTTC.